The clone carrying this TCR beta chain was detected a few times. The sample is drawn from a study of blood T cell repertoires in COVID-19. Whole-study context: Whether acute or convalescent, the COVID-19 samples came from the United States, Italy and Spain. T cells, B-cell-depleted T cells, or PBMCs supplied cDNA or gDNA.

Original data processing: Reference gene primer amplification in the assay estimated nucleated cell counts. Clones were read by immunoSEQ multiplex PCR, and TCRdb kept only the in-frame ones, dropping some. V, J and clone size reflect that table, while D and trimming were determined from the DNA. The sample lists some 45,000 clones, about four fifths occurring once. The sequencing input was peripheral blood. This receptor was obtained from a woman aged 60-75 years with acute or convalescent COVID-19.

In nucleotides, the CDR3 is TGCGCCAGCAGCCAAGTCCGAGGCGGGGGCTACACCTTC. It yields the protein CASSQVRGGGYTF. The chain employs TRBV4-3 and TRBJ1-2; D not certain. Trimming took 1 base from V and 8 from J, leaving 11 bases between them. This CDR3 spans 13 amino acids. The germline V gene has CDR1 LGHNA and CDR2 YSLEER.